This is a list of T cell receptor beta chains from one sample in a study of T cell changes during pregnancy in multiple sclerosis. Repertoires were generated with immunoSEQ multiplex PCR, while TCRdb's copy carries only in-frame clones and drops some. The sample yields about 57,000 clones, 89% seen once. The sample here was peripheral blood, taken after pregnancy. These receptors were obtained from a female donor with multiple sclerosis, enrolled in a pregnancy study. Each CDR3 is given with its conserved first and last residue. The D gene is left open where the match is weak. The size entry is marked missing in some rows and otherwise reads once, few, many or a size class.

length | J | V | size | D | CDR3 | DNA
16 | TRBJ1-6 | TRBV7-3 | . | . | CASSRSARGTNSPLHF | TGTGCCAGCAGCCGCTCCGCCCGGGGAACAAATTCACCCCTCCACTTT
17 | TRBJ1-1 | TRBV28 | . | TRBD1 | CASSLLVPTGLNTEAFF | TGTGCCAGCAGTTTATTGGTCCCGACAGGGTTGAACACTGAAGCTTTCTTT
13 | TRBJ1-1 | TRBV13 | . | TRBD1 | CASSYTGGTEAFF | TGTGCCAGCAGTTATACAGGGGGCACTGAAGCTTTCTTT
18 | TRBJ2-5 | TRBV5-1 | . | TRBD2 | CASSLDPASGGVGETQYF | TGCGCCAGCAGCTTGGATCCGGCTAGCGGGGGTGTCGGGGAGACCCAGTACTTC
14 | TRBJ1-6 | TRBV7-3 | . | TRBD1 | CASSVGQGGSPLHF | TGTGCCAGCAGCGTGGGACAGGGAGGGTCACCCCTCCACTTT
14 | TRBJ2-3 | TRBV11-3 | . | . | CASSLRTSTDTQYF | TGTGCCAGCAGCTTAAGGACTAGCACAGATACGCAGTATTTT
15 | TRBJ2-2 | TRBV5-1 | once | TRBD1 | CASSEGQGAYGELFF | TGCGCCAGCAGCGAGGGACAGGGGGCGTACGGGGAGCTGTTTTTT
13 | TRBJ2-4 | TRBV5-1 | . | . | CASSPEAKNIQYF | TGCGCCAGCAGCCCGGAGGCCAAAAACATTCAGTACTTC
16 | TRBJ1-4 | TRBV4-2 | . | TRBD1 | CASSLDTGQDNEKLFF | TGTGCCAGCAGCCTTGATACGGGACAGGATAATGAAAAACTGTTTTTT
12 | TRBJ1-1 | TRBV6-1 | few | . | CASSDRVTEAFF | TGTGCCAGCAGTGACAGGGTAACTGAAGCTTTCTTT
15 | TRBJ2-5 | TRBV6-1 | . | TRBD2 | CASSAAGGLIETQYF | TGTGCCAGCAGTGCAGCGGGGGGGCTTATAGAGACCCAGTACTTC
17 | TRBJ2-5 | TRBV11-2 | . | TRBD1 | CASSPGQGARVEETQYF | TGTGCCAGCAGCCCGGGACAGGGGGCGAGAGTTGAGGAGACCCAGTACTTC
16 | TRBJ1-3 | TRBV7-9 | . | TRBD1 | CASSIRDRGVGNTIYF | TGTGCCAGCAGCATCCGGGACAGGGGTGTTGGAAACACCATATATTTT
15 | TRBJ1-1 | TRBV4-2 | . | TRBD1 | CASSPGQALNTEAFF | TGTGCCAGCAGCCCCGGACAGGCCTTGAACACTGAAGCTTTCTTT
13 | TRBJ2-3 | TRBV18 | . | . | CASSSGFTDTQYF | TGTGCCAGCTCATCAGGGTTCACAGATACGCAGTATTTT
18 | TRBJ1-6 | TRBV10-3 | . | . | CAISDPARGAIRNSPLHF | TGTGCCATCAGTGACCCCGCTAGGGGCGCAATCCGTAATTCACCCCTCCACTTT
18 | TRBJ1-5 | TRBV5-1 | . | TRBD1 | CASSRGTDPWNSNQPQHF | TGCGCCAGCAGCCGTGGGACAGATCCATGGAATAGCAATCAGCCCCAGCATTTT
13 | TRBJ1-1 | TRBV10-1 | few | . | CASSVTKNTEAFF | TGCGCCAGCAGTGTGACAAAGAACACTGAAGCTTTCTTT
16 | TRBJ2-1 | TRBV11-1 | . | TRBD2 | CASRAERRGGHNEQFF | TGTGCCAGCAGGGCAGAGAGGCGGGGGGGCCACAATGAGCAGTTCTTC
16 | TRBJ2-7 | TRBV19 | . | TRBD1 | CASSIGGGTGSYEQYF | TGTGCCAGTAGTATAGGGGGCGGGACAGGATCCTACGAGCAGTACTTC
16 | TRBJ2-5 | TRBV19 | . | TRBD2 | CASSIFGRGGKETQYF | TGTGCCAGTAGTATATTCGGGCGGGGGGGTAAAGAGACCCAGTACTTC
14 | TRBJ1-5 | TRBV7-2 | . | TRBD1 | CASSFGQGGQPQHF | TGTGCCAGCAGCTTTGGACAGGGCGGTCAGCCCCAGCATTTT
15 | TRBJ2-5 | TRBV28 | . | TRBD1 | CASSSPTGGQETQYF | TGTGCCAGCAGTTCGCCGACAGGGGGCCAAGAGACCCAGTACTTC
17 | TRBJ2-1 | TRBV15 | . | TRBD2 | CATSRGSGRSSYNEQFF | TGTGCCACCAGCAGAGGGAGCGGGAGAAGCTCCTACAATGAGCAGTTCTTC
15 | TRBJ1-2 | TRBV19 | . | . | CASGVKRPQSVGYTF | TGTGCCAGCGGGGTAAAAAGACCGCAATCGGTCGGCTACACCTTC
15 | TRBJ2-5 | TRBV5-1 | . | TRBD1 | CASSPAPTGEETQYF | TGCGCCAGCAGCCCGGCCCCGACAGGGGAGGAGACCCAGTACTTC
13 | TRBJ1-1 | TRBV18 | . | . | CASSRGRDTEAFF | TGTGCCAGCTCACGAGGTCGAGACACTGAAGCTTTCTTT
15 | TRBJ2-7 | TRBV2 | . | . | CASSFDRITSYEQYF | TGTGCCAGCAGTTTTGACAGGATAACGTCCTACGAGCAGTACTTC
11 | TRBJ1-4 | TRBV6-6 | once | TRBD1 | CASSYSTGVVF | TGTGCCAGCAGTTACTCTACAGGGGTCGTCTTT
15 | TRBJ1-3 | TRBV18 | . | TRBD1 | CASSRQGATGNTIYF | TGTGCCAGCTCACGCCAGGGGGCTACTGGAAACACCATATATTTT
13 | TRBJ2-3 | TRBV29-1 | . | . | CSAESRGTDTQYF | TGCAGCGCCGAAAGCAGGGGCACAGATACGCAGTATTTT
14 | TRBJ1-2 | TRBV5-1 | . | . | CASSLAADYYGYTF | TGCGCCAGCAGCTTGGCAGCAGACTACTATGGCTACACCTTC
15 | TRBJ1-3 | TRBV7-3 | . | . | CASSSDGTGGNTIYF | TGTGCCAGCAGCTCAGACGGGACTGGTGGAAACACCATATATTTT
16 | TRBJ1-3 | TRBV19 | . | . | CASSILGAHAGNTIYF | TGTGCCAGTAGTATATTAGGGGCCCACGCTGGAAACACCATATATTTT
12 | TRBJ1-2 | TRBV6-6 | few | . | CASETPNYGYTF | TGTGCCAGTGAGACACCTAACTATGGCTACACCTTC
14 | TRBJ2-5 | TRBV7-6 | . | . | CASSPWAREETQYF | TGTGCCAGCAGCCCCTGGGCCAGGGAAGAGACCCAGTACTTC
12 | TRBJ1-1 | TRBV28 | once | TRBD1 | CASSFLDREAFF | TGTGCCAGCAGTTTCTTGGACAGGGAAGCTTTCTTT
18 | TRBJ2-7 | TRBV4-1 | . | TRBD2 | CASSQDIPRGGLNHEQYF | TGCGCCAGCAGCCAAGATATTCCTCGGGGAGGGTTGAACCACGAGCAGTACTTC
13 | TRBJ2-7 | TRBV28 | . | . | CASSLGRDYEQYF | TGTGCCAGCAGTTTAGGCAGGGACTACGAGCAGTACTTC
14 | TRBJ2-5 | TRBV6-5 | few | TRBD2 | CASSPPGGVETQYF | TGTGCCAGCAGTCCCCCGGGGGGGGTTGAGACCCAGTACTTC
15 | TRBJ2-3 | TRBV10-3 | . | TRBD1 | CAIKTGTGGRDTQYF | TGTGCCATCAAGACCGGGACAGGGGGTAGGGATACGCAGTATTTT
14 | TRBJ1-5 | TRBV5-1 | . | TRBD1 | CASSIGTGDQPQHF | TGCGCCAGCAGCATAGGGACAGGGGATCAGCCCCAGCATTTT
14 | TRBJ2-5 | TRBV5-1 | . | . | CASSSARLGGTQYF | TGCGCCAGCAGCTCCGCGCGGCTAGGCGGGACCCAGTACTTC
14 | TRBJ1-1 | TRBV7-2 | . | . | CASSFSEMNTEAFF | TGTGCCAGCAGCTTTTCCGAGATGAACACTGAAGCTTTCTTT
17 | TRBJ1-1 | TRBV2 | . | . | CASSQELKSAGSTEAFF | TGTGCCAGCAGTCAAGAATTGAAATCTGCGGGAAGCACTGAAGCTTTCTTT
13 | TRBJ2-6 | TRBV27 | once | . | CASSFVGANVLTF | TGTGCCAGCAGTTTCGTTGGGGCCAACGTCCTGACTTTC
12 | TRBJ2-5 | TRBV29-1 | once | . | CSVVSGDRTQYF | TGCAGCGTTGTTTCCGGTGATCGGACCCAGTACTTC
15 | TRBJ1-2 | TRBV11-1 | . | . | CASSHVGRALGGYTF | TGTGCCAGCAGCCATGTCGGCAGGGCCCTTGGGGGCTACACCTTC